This TCR beta chain derives from a study of T cells in Graves' hyperthyroidism and ophthalmopathy. This clonotype has a handful of counts. Its antigen is still unknown. The study, taken as a whole, reports: Peripheral blood also featured most of the thyroid clonotypes expanded above 0.001.

The junction had 8 bases not matched to a gene; V was cut back by 2 bases and J by 2 bases. This CDR3 is 16 amino acids long. Germline V gene lookup returns CDR1 SGDLS and CDR2 YYNGEE. Patients were excluded because of uncontrolled infection, other autoimmune disease, pregnancy or lactation. The diagnostic basis comprised clinical symptoms, serum thyroxine and TRAb, thyroid ultrasound and orbital computed tomography. Using more than 8 ml of fresh peripheral blood, PBMCs were prepared. Amplification of TCR beta CDR3 regions was performed using RNA transcripts as template. During a first-round RT-PCR of the TCR CDR3, the HTBI primer set was used. MiXCR was run by TCRdb on the multiplex PCR reads, yielding one entry per CDR3 protein. This sample carries approximately 400,000 distinct CDR3 sequences, 25% of them seen once, and the ten largest clones take around 79%.

The source material was blood. This clonotype was sampled from a man aged 45-60 years with Graves' hyperthyroidism. The rearrangement links TRBV9 to TRBJ2-3; the match to TRBD2 covers 7 bases. The CDR3: CASSVGGSSTTDTQYF. CDR3 nucleotides: TGTGCCAGCAGCGTCGGCGGGAGCTCTACCACAGATACGCAGTATTTT.